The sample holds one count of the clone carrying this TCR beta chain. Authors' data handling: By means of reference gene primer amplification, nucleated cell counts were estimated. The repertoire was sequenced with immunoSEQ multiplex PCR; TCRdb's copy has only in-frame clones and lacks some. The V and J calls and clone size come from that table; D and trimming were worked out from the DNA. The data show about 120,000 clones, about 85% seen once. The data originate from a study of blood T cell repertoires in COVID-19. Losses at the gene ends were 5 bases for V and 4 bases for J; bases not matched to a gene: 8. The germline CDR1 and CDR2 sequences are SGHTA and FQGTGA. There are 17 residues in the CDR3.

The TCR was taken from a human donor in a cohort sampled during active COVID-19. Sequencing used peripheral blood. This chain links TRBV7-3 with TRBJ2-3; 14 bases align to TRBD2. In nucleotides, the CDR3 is TGTGCCAGCAGCCCCCGGGGACTAGCGGGGGCCGCAGATACGCAGTATTTT. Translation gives CASSPRGLAGAADTQYF.